The following is a T cell receptor (beta chain) sequence with its context. Antigen: not known. Trimming took 5 bases from V and 6 from J, leaving 5 bases between them. The germline V gene has CDR1 WSHSY and CDR2 SAAADI. CDR3 length: 11 residues. The data were taken from a study of shared clonotypes between healthy human individuals. Study-level points and caveats: Generation probability values for non-shared clonotypes were lower than those for clonotypes shared by all four donors.

The repertoire was sequenced with immunoSEQ multiplex PCR; TCRdb's copy has only in-frame clones and lacks some. Among about 980,000 clones listed, 60% to 85% were seen once. The sequence was obtained from a man younger than 30 in good health. The sequenced sample consisted of memory CD4+ T cells sorted from blood. Noted subset: CD45RA-negative fraction. The V call is TRBV10-2, the J call TRBJ2-1; D remains ambiguous. This chain's CDR3 is CASSQANEQFF. DNA for the CDR3: TGCGCCAGCAGTCAGGCCAATGAGCAGTTCTTC.